What follows are 20 T cell receptor beta chains derived from one specimen sequenced in a study of PD-1 blockade in classical Hodgkin lymphoma (dated by TCRdb to 2020 to 2022). Libraries were built with the immunoSEQ multiplex PCR assay. As stored in TCRdb, this immuneACCESS dataset retains in-frame rearrangements with V and J assigned. A fraction of the clones does not appear; measured against another copy, unresolved V genes explain less than half of the discrepancy, and the remainder lacks a known reason. This sample has tens of thousands of clones in its table, and approximately 85% of those were observed once. About an eighth of the sample is in the top ten clones. The time point label here, explained by the study, means: cycle 4 day 1 (C4D1), after 6 weeks of nivolumab. Relapse after autologous stem cell transplantation had occurred in all trial patients, and cohorts A, B and C were distinguished by prior brentuximab vedotin exposure.

The sequences come from peripheral blood mononuclear cells (PBMCs), collected before the fourth cycle of nivolumab. The receptors here all came from a human donor with classical Hodgkin lymphoma.

The V call is TRBV5-1, the J call TRBJ2-7; D unclear. CDR1 is SGHRS and CDR2 is YFSETQ in the germline V gene. The length of the CDR3 is 11 residues. V lost 4 bases and J 1 base, leaving 3 bases between the germline ends. CDR3 nucleotides: TGCGCCAGCAGCCGATCCTACGAGCAGTACTTC. Translated, it gives CASSRSYEQYF.

This chain uses TRBV29-1 with TRBJ1-2, with a tentative D call TRBD1 (5 bases). CDR3 length equals 11 residues. The germline gives CDR1 SQVTM, CDR2 ANQGSEA. With 4 bases removed from V and 8 bases from J, the gap between germline ends came to 11 bases. In DNA form, the CDR3 reads TGCAGCGTTGGGAACAGGCGGGGCTACACCTTC. Protein: CSVGNRRGYTF.

The chain links TRBV29-1 to TRBJ2-1, with a weak D call TRBD1 (6 bases). The germline V and J ends were trimmed by 4 bases and 0 bases, with 7 bases remaining between them. Looked up from germline, CDR1 is SQVTM and CDR2 is ANQGSEA. The CDR3 totals 13 residues. The DNA for the CDR3 is TGCAGCGTTGGACAGGCCTCCTACAATGAGCAGTTCTTC. Its protein is CSVGQASYNEQFF.

J is TRBJ2-1 and V is TRBV11-2; D not resolved. Looked up from germline, CDR1 is SGHAT and CDR2 is FQNNGV. Trimming removed 6 bases from V and 10 bases from J, with 13 bases in between. This CDR3 spans 12 amino acids. CDR3 nucleotide sequence: TGTGCCAGCAGTTTCACTGTAGGCGAGCAGTTCTTC. Translated: CASSFTVGEQFF.

The chain carries TRBV30 and TRBJ2-1; 9 nucleotides align to TRBD1. The V gene's germline CDR1 is GTSNPN and CDR2 SVGIG (reference sequence). The CDR3 spans 15 residues. The junction had 11 bases not matched to a gene; V was cut back by 5 bases and J by 6 bases. CDR3 sequence reads: CAWARGDRVANEQFF. The DNA of the CDR3 is TGTGCCTGGGCCCGGGGGGACAGGGTGGCCAATGAGCAGTTCTTC.

The chain is built from TRBV7-2 and TRBJ2-5; 10 nucleotides match TRBD1. The CDR3 is 15 residues long. Germline CDR1 is SGHTA and CDR2 is FQGNSA. Trimming cost V 6 bases and J 5 bases; bases outside gene matches: 9. Here the CDR3 reads CASRPDRGLGETQYF. DNA of the CDR3: TGTGCCAGCAGACCCGACAGGGGGCTTGGGGAGACCCAGTACTTC.

This chain uses TRBV19 with TRBJ1-2; D possibly corresponds to TRBD1 (5 bases). V was pared by 8 bases and J by 2 bases, with 18 bases between. CDR3 size: 15 residues. CDR1 is LNHDA and CDR2 is SQIVND in the germline V gene (reference sequence). This chain's CDR3 is CASRAGAHGNYGYTF. The CDR3 DNA reads as TGTGCCAGTCGGGCCGGGGCACACGGGAACTATGGCTACACCTTC.

V is TRBV6-5 and J is TRBJ1-1, with 8 bases lining up with TRBD1. V was pared by 7 bases and J by 1 base, with 2 bases of the junction left unmatched. The CDR3 is 13 amino acids. Germline values: CDR1 MNHEY, CDR2 SVGAGI. The CDR3 DNA reads TGTGCCAGCACGGGACAGGAGAACACTGAAGCTTTCTTT. Its translation: CASTGQENTEAFF.

The chain couples TRBV27 to TRBJ1-6; D remains ambiguous. The CDR3 has 17 residues. Trimming took off 3 bases at V and 0 bases at J, with 12 bases between the two ends. The germline V gene encodes CDR1 MNHEY and CDR2 SMNVEV (reference sequence). CDR3 DNA sequence: TGTGCCAGCAGTTTGGTTCCTCCTAGCTCCTATAATTCACCCCTCCACTTT. Translation gives CASSLVPPSSYNSPLHF.

The rearrangement joins TRBV19 to TRBJ2-2; possibly TRBD2 for D (5 bases). V was pared by 1 base and J by 5 bases, with 11 bases between. This CDR3 is built from 15 residues. Per the germline V gene, CDR1 is LNHDA and CDR2 is SQIVND (reference sequence). CDR3 protein: CASSIAEAVTGELFF. Written as DNA, the CDR3 is TGTGCCAGTAGTATAGCGGAGGCCGTTACCGGGGAGCTGTTTTTT.

This clone was recorded only once. This chain connects TRBV30 to TRBJ2-3; 10 bases are shared with TRBD2. CDR3 length: 14 amino acids. Germline V gene data show CDR1 as GTSNPN and CDR2 as SVGIG (reference sequence). V lost 8 bases, J lost 0 bases, and 5 bases stayed unmatched. CDR3 sequence: CASWTSGSTDTQYF. DNA for the CDR3: TGTGCCAGCTGGACTAGCGGTAGCACAGATACGCAGTATTTT.

The rearrangement links TRBV18 to TRBJ1-5; TRBD1 matches 10 bases. Germline CDR1 is KGHSH and CDR2 is LQKENI. The CDR3 length is 15 residues. V lost 0 bases and J lost 4; bases outside the gene matches: 0. CDR3 DNA: TGTGCCAGCTCACCACCGGGACAGGGGAATCAGCCCCAGCATTTT. Its protein product is CASSPPGQGNQPQHF.

The chain has TRBV4-1 and TRBJ1-1, with 9 bases aligning to TRBD1. CDR1 is MGHRA, CDR2 YSYEKL, per germline. The CDR3 is made up of 15 amino acids. V gave up 3 bases and J gave up 6 bases; unmatched junction bases: 8. DNA of the CDR3: TGCGCCAGCAGCCACGCCCCGGACAGGGGATCTGAAGCTTTCTTT. It encodes CASSHAPDRGSEAFF.

There are a few counts of this clone. The chain couples TRBV7-2 to TRBJ2-1; tentatively, D is TRBD2 (5 bases). The CDR3 totals 14 residues. V lost 4 bases to trimming and J lost 4 bases, with 11 bases between them. The germline V gene has CDR1 SGHTA and CDR2 FQGNSA. The CDR3: CASSSRTGYNEQFF. CDR3 in DNA: TGTGCCAGCAGCTCCAGGACGGGATACAATGAGCAGTTCTTC. The full variable domain, its missing parts supplied by reference TRBV7-2 and TRBJ2-1, is GAGVSQSPSNKVTEKGKDVELRCDPISGHTALYWYRQSLGQGLEFLIYFQGNSAPDKSGLPSDRFSAERTGGSVSTLTIQRTQQEDSAVYLCASSSRTGYNEQFFGPGTRLTVL.

The chain uses TRBV20-1 and TRBJ2-7; D not certain. The germline CDR1 and CDR2 sequences are DFQATT and SNEGSKA (reference sequence). The length of the CDR3 is 11 residues. The CDR3 sequence: CSSTKGYEQYF. The CDR3, as DNA: TGCAGCTCCACTAAGGGCTACGAGCAGTACTTC.

This clone was detected once. The V call is TRBV5-1, the J call TRBJ2-3; D not certain. Germline CDR1 reads SGHRS; CDR2 reads YFSETQ. This CDR3 comprises 16 residues. The V end was cut by 0 bases, the J end by 1 base, with 12 bases between. The CDR3, as DNA: TGCGCCAGCAGCTTGGTTGAAGTCCGGGGCACAGATACGCAGTATTTT. It yields the protein CASSLVEVRGTDTQYF.

The chain joins TRBV20-1 to TRBJ1-4; D gene unclear. Germline CDR1 and CDR2: DFQATT and SNEGSKA (reference sequence). CDR3 length: 11 amino acids. Trimming took off 2 bases at V and 8 bases at J, with 6 bases between the two ends. The CDR3 region is CSARSREKLFF. The DNA for the CDR3 is TGCAGTGCTAGATCTAGGGAAAAACTGTTTTTT.

The sample holds one count of this clone. The genes are TRBV5-8 and TRBJ1-2; weak D call: TRBD1 (5 bases). Trimming took off 4 bases at V and 8 bases at J, with 9 bases between the two ends. The germline V gene encodes CDR1 SGHTS and CDR2 YDEGEE. This CDR3 contains 11 residues. This CDR3 reads CASSRQWGYTF. The DNA of the CDR3 is TGTGCCAGCAGCCGACAGTGGGGCTACACCTTC.

The V call is TRBV7-2, the J call TRBJ1-2, with 7 bases that match TRBD1. The CDR3 length is 13 residues. With 6 bases clipped from V and 5 bases from J, the junction kept 6 bases outside the gene matches. Germline V gene lookup returns CDR1 SGHTA and CDR2 FQGNSA. This CDR3 is CASSDTGAYGYTF. DNA of the CDR3: TGTGCCAGCAGTGATACAGGGGCATATGGCTACACCTTC.

The V and J genes are TRBV5-1 and TRBJ2-7; TRBD2 agrees at 10 bases. The ends lost 4 bases at V and 2 bases at J; junction bases unmatched: 6. CDR1 is SGHRS and CDR2 is YFSETQ in the germline V gene. The CDR3 is 15 residues long. The CDR3 nucleotides read TGCGCCAGCAGCCCGTCAGCGGGAGGGACCTACGAGCAGTACTTC. This translates into CASSPSAGGTYEQYF. Full variable domain (outside the CDR3, taken from reference TRBV5-1 and TRBJ2-7): KAGVTQTPRYLIKTRGQQVTLSCSPISGHRSVSWYQQTPGQGLQFLFEYFSETQRNKGNFPGRFSGRQFSNSRSEMNVSTLELGDSALYLCASSPSAGGTYEQYFGPGTRLTVT.